This T cell receptor (beta chain) came from a study of blood T cell repertoires in COVID-19. Overall study context: Collection of acute and convalescent COVID-19 samples took place in the United States, Italy and Spain.

Germline V lookup: CDR1 LNHDA, CDR2 SQIVND (reference sequence). Trimming removed 7 bases from V and 10 bases from J; junction bases left unmatched: 15. This CDR3 is built from 16 residues. Authors' methods: For nucleated cells, counts were estimated from reference gene primer amplification. Data came from immunoSEQ multiplex PCR; TCRdb stores just in-frame clones and leaves some out. The DNA gave D and trimming, while V, J and clone size come from that table. The profile shows 90,000 to 120,000 clones, 84% of them singletons. V gene TRBV19 combines with J gene TRBJ1-4, with 10 positions matching TRBD1. Sequenced material: peripheral blood. The sequence was obtained from a human donor in a cohort sampled during active COVID-19. CDR3: CASKADRGGPSGKLFF. CDR3 DNA sequence: TGTGCCAGTAAAGCGGACAGGGGGGGACCTAGCGGAAAACTGTTTTTT. Full variable domain (rest looked up from reference TRBV19 and TRBJ1-4): DGGITQSPKYLFRKEGQNVTLSCEQNLNHDAMYWYRQDPGQGLRLIYYSQIVNDFQKGDIAEGYSVSREKKESFPLTVTSAQKNPTAFYLCASKADRGGPSGKLFFGSGTQLSVL.